Sequencing of this T cell receptor beta chain was carried out in a study of beta chain features in type 1 diabetes. Notes on the study in general: The analysis here could not establish whether HLA type shapes TCRB rearrangement. Across patients, naive, central memory and Treg TCRB repertoires exhibited apparently greater similarity than was observed across healthy donors. Shorter TCRB CDR3s, moderately but significantly so, marked every one of the four CD4+ subsets in Type 1 diabetes patients.

Every participating donor gave one draw, a heparinised blood sample averaging roughly 100 mL. Each of the CD4+ naive, central memory, regulatory and stem cell-like memory populations was sorted via CD45RO/CCR7/CD25/CD127/CD95/CD27. There are 14 residues in the CDR3. The V segment lost 8 bases and the J segment 3 bases; nucleotides outside the gene matches: 7. CDR1 and CDR2 from the germline V gene are MDHEN and SYDVKM. Reverse transcription of all isolated RNA meant that expressed TCRB transcripts were sequenced. Profiling relied on immunoSEQ multiplex PCR, and the TCRdb table lists in-frame clones only, not all of them. The sample holds 300,000 to 350,000 clones; approximately 13% are singletons and the top ten take roughly 0.015%. The sample holds a few counts of this clone. Its antigen is not known.

The chain joins TRBV28 to TRBJ2-3; 8 nucleotides match TRBD2. The sequenced sample consisted of naive CD4+ T cells from blood. The receptor comes from a woman under 30 with type 1 diabetes. DNA for the CDR3: TGTGCCAGCGGGCTTGGGACTAGGACAGATACGCAGTATTTT. It specifies CASGLGTRTDTQYF. Combining the CDR3 with reference TRBV28 and TRBJ2-3 gives the whole variable domain DVKVTQSSRYLVKRTGEKVFLECVQDMDHENMFWYRQDPGLGLRLIYFSYDVKMKEKGDIPEGYSVSREKKERFSLILESASTNQTSMYLCASGLGTRTDTQYFGPGTRLTVL.